These T cell receptor beta chains were read from a single sample in a study of blood T cell repertoires in COVID-19. Sequencing was performed with immunoSEQ multiplex PCR; in TCRdb, only in-frame clones are kept and a portion is missing. The table lists approximately 400,000 clones, 85% to 90% of them singletons, with approximately 1.2% in the top ten. Sequences were obtained from PBMCs or T cells enriched from blood (not recorded which). The receptors were gathered from a woman aged 18-29 years who had recovered from COVID-19. Both conserved end residues are part of each CDR3. D genes are given only for firm matches. Expanded clones get a size class; other rows say once, few or many, or leave the size out.

>TRBV7-9|NA|TRBJ1-2|NA
TGTGCCAGCAGCCGGAGGCTCAACTATGGCTACACCTTC
CASSRRLNYGYTF
>TRBV4-1|NA|TRBJ1-2|NA
TGCGCCAGCAGCCAAGATACGGGGAGGTCAGGCGGCTACACCTTC
CASSQDTGRSGGYTF
>TRBV5-1|NA|TRBJ1-5|NA
TGCGCCAGCAGCTTGGACGGTCAGCCCCAGCATTTT
CASSLDGQPQHF
>TRBV7-2|NA|TRBJ2-7|NA
TGTGCCAGCAGCTTAACGGCTAGCGTACAGGACGAGCAGTACTTC
CASSLTASVQDEQYF
>TRBV5-3|NA|TRBJ2-5|NA
TGTGCCAGAAGCCGAATGGGACACCAACAAGAGACCCAGTACTTC
CARSRMGHQQETQYF
>TRBV27|NA|TRBJ2-1|NA
TGTGCCAGCAGTCCCTCCGGGCGTGGCGGGGGCCGTGATGAGCAGTTCTTC
CASSPSGRGGGRDEQFF
>TRBV2|NA|TRBJ1-5|TRBD1
TGTGCCAGCGCTGACAGGGGCTTTTGGCCCCAGCATTTT
CASADRGFWPQHF
>TRBV3-1/TRBV3-2|few|TRBJ2-3|NA
TGTGCCAGCAGCCAAAATGGCCGGGGCACAGATACGCAGTATTTT
CASSQNGRGTDTQYF
>TRBV5-8|once|TRBJ1-6|NA
TGTGCCAGCAGCTCCACAGGGAGACTCAATTCACCCCTCCACTTT
CASSSTGRLNSPLHF
>TRBV4-2|NA|TRBJ1-4|TRBD1
TGTGCCAGCAGCCAAGCTTGGGACAGCGAATTTGAAAAACTGTTTTTT
CASSQAWDSEFEKLFF
>TRBV7-6|NA|TRBJ2-7|TRBD1
TGTGCCAGCAGCGCCAGACAGGGGGCCTACGAGCAGTACTTC
CASSARQGAYEQYF
>TRBV15|few|TRBJ1-1|NA
TGTGCCACCAGCAGGGGTGGACAGAAGAACACTGAAGCTTTCTTT
CATSRGGQKNTEAFF
>TRBV30|NA|TRBJ2-1|TRBD2
TGTGCCTGGAGTGGGGGAGGCGGGGGAAACAATGAGCAGTTCTTC
CAWSGGGGGNNEQFF
>TRBV4-2|NA|TRBJ1-3|NA
TGTGCCAGCAGCCGCAGGGTGGAATCTGGAAACACCATATATTTT
CASSRRVESGNTIYF